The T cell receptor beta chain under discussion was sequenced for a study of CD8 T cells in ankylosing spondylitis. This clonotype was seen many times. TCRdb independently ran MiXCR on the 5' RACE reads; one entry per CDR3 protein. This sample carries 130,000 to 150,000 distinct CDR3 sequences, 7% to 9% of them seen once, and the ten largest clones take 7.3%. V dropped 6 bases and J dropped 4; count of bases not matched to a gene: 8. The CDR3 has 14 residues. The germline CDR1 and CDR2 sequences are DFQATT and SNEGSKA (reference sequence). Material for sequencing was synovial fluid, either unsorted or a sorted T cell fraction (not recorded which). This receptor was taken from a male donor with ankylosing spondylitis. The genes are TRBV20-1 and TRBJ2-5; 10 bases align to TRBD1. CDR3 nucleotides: TGCAGTGCATCGTACGGGACAGGGGTAGAGACCCAGTACTTC. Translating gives CSASYGTGVETQYF.